These 13 T cell receptor beta chains were sequenced from one sample in a study of blood T cell repertoires in COVID-19. Profiled with immunoSEQ multiplex PCR; TCRdb holds only in-frame clones, not every one. Here the sample spans fewer than 700,000 clones, roughly nine tenths being singletons. Sequencing was done on a sample of peripheral blood. Every receptor here comes from a woman aged 45-59 years with COVID-19, enrolled during active disease.

The chain employs TRBV3-1 (or the pseudogene TRBV3-2) and TRBJ1-4; D is possibly TRBD1 (5 bases). The V end lost 0 bases, the J end lost 4 bases, and 9 bases lay between the germline ends. The CDR3 length is 15 residues. Germline V gene data show CDR1 as LGHDT and CDR2 as YNNKEL (reference sequence). CDR3 coding DNA: TGTGCCAGCAGCCAAGAGTTCGGGGGTAATGAAAAACTGTTTTTT. Protein: CASSQEFGGNEKLFF.

V is TRBV2 and J is TRBJ2-3, with D perhaps matching TRBD2 (7 bases). Germline CDR1 and CDR2: SNHLY and FYNNEI. The V end was cut by 4 bases, the J end by 4 bases, with 12 bases between. The CDR3 has 14 amino acids. The CDR3 nucleotides are TGTGCCAGCAGTGCCCTGCGGGGGCCAGATACGCAGTATTTT. Translation: CASSALRGPDTQYF.

The gene calls are TRBV12-5 and TRBJ1-5; D unresolved. V shed 8 bases and J shed 4 bases, with 27 bases lying between them. Looked up from germline, CDR1 is LGHNT and CDR2 is FRNRAP. CDR3 length: 18 amino acids. Here the CDR3 reads CASRCNPSGMRRNQPQHF. CDR3 bases: TGTGCTAGTCGTTGTAACCCCTCGGGTATGCGCCGAAATCAGCCCCAGCATTTT.

V usage is TRBV18 and J usage is TRBJ1-6; D is unresolved. V was clipped by 6 bases and J by 8 bases, with 14 bases between them. The CDR3 runs to 14 residues. Germline V gene data show CDR1 as KGHSH and CDR2 as LQKENI. This CDR3 is CASSLPTQDSPLHF. The CDR3 DNA reads as TGTGCCAGCTCTCTACCCACTCAAGATTCACCCCTCCACTTT.

The rearrangement joins TRBV27 to TRBJ1-2, with 7 positions matching TRBD1. J lost 7 bases, V lost 8 bases, and 16 bases had no gene match. The germline gives CDR1 MNHEY, CDR2 SMNVEV (reference sequence). CDR3 size: 15 residues. The CDR3 DNA reads as TGTGCCAGCGTAAACAGGGGTAACTTCTTGAGTGGCTACACCTTC. Translating gives CASVNRGNFLSGYTF.

This sequence joins TRBV24-1 and TRBJ1-5; D not resolved. The CDR3 has 14 residues. Germline V CDR1 and CDR2: KGHDR, SFDVKD. Trimming removed 2 bases from V and 11 bases from J, with 15 bases in between. The CDR3 region is CATSDSYGVRAQHF. CDR3 in DNA: TGTGCCACCAGTGATTCGTACGGGGTTAGGGCCCAGCATTTT.

This clone was counted once. The rearrangement joins TRBV12-3 or TRBV12-4 to TRBJ1-1; D uncertain. CDR3 length equals 12 residues. Trimming removed 5 bases at V and 10 bases at J, with 14 bases between. The CDR3 is CASSPPRERAFF. The DNA of the CDR3 is TGTGCCAGCAGTCCCCCTAGGGAGAGAGCTTTCTTT.

V and J are TRBV7-3 and TRBJ1-1; D unresolved. V lost 1 base and J 0 bases, leaving 9 bases between the germline ends. The CDR3 is made up of 15 amino acids. CDR1 and CDR2 from the germline V gene are SGHTA and FQGTGA. The CDR3 DNA reads TGTGCCAGCAGCTTAATCGGCGGCTTGAACACTGAAGCTTTCTTT. Protein sequence: CASSLIGGLNTEAFF.

With regard to this clone: Different DNA sequences within this sample yield the same CDR3. The chain carries TRBV7-3 and TRBJ2-1; TRBD2 matches 9 bases. The CDR3 length is 15 residues. Trimming at V came to 5 bases and at J to 2 bases, leaving 4 bases not matched to a gene. Germline CDR1 reads SGHTA; CDR2 reads FQGTGA. The CDR3 region has the DNA TGTGCCAGCAGCCTGAGCGGGGGGACCTACAATGAGCAGTTCTTC. The encoded protein is CASSLSGGTYNEQFF.

The chain joins TRBV5-1 to TRBJ1-2, with a possible D match to TRBD1 (6 bases). The CDR3 is made up of 14 amino acids. Between the trimmed V and J ends, which lost 1 base and 6 bases, there was a span of 13 bases. Germline CDR1 and CDR2: SGHRS and YFSETQ. CDR3 DNA: TGCGCCAGCAGCTTGTTGGACAGCTCGGATGGCTACACCTTC. It codes for CASSLLDSSDGYTF.

CDR3 in DNA: TGTGCCAGCATCCCGGGGGGGGAAACAGATACGCAGTATTTT. Translated, it gives CASIPGGETDTQYF. The V gene is TRBV5-6, the J gene TRBJ2-3; 8 bases are shared with TRBD2. Germline trimming cut 6 bases from V and 3 bases from J; bases unmatched to any gene: 6. Germline V gene data show CDR1 as SGHDT and CDR2 as YYEEEE. The CDR3 runs 14 residues.

In its sample, this clone was seen a few times. The chain is built from TRBV19 and TRBJ2-3; D unresolved. Germline V gene data show CDR1 as LNHDA and CDR2 as SQIVND (reference sequence). V was cut by 3 bases and J by 5 bases, with 3 bases left in between. The CDR3 runs 11 residues. CDR3 residues: CASSMRDTQYF. The CDR3 coding sequence is TGTGCCAGTAGTATGAGAGATACGCAGTATTTT.

This clone has just one count. The chain combines TRBV12-5 with TRBJ2-4; D gene unclear. Germline values: CDR1 LGHNT, CDR2 FRNRAP. Between the trimmed V and J ends, which lost 0 bases and 3 bases, there was a span of 12 bases. The CDR3 loop spans 16 amino acids. The CDR3 sequence: CASGLVLGRNKNIQYF. For the CDR3, the DNA is TGTGCTAGTGGTTTGGTACTGGGCAGGAACAAAAACATTCAGTACTTC.